The source of this T cell receptor (beta chain) is a study of molecular identifiers for immune sequencing clone quantification. Study in general: In replicates, RNA from around 20,000 or 100,000 naive CD8 cells was divided five ways and four parts were sequenced.

Trimming cost V 5 bases and J 3 bases, with 16 bases left between them. CDR1 SEHNR and CDR2 FQNEAQ come from the germline V gene (reference sequence). The CDR3 contains 16 residues. TCRdb analysed the PCR reads with MiXCR anew, one entry per CDR3 protein. The table includes some 580,000 distinct CDR3 sequences, less than 30% detected once. The sample comprised naive CD8+ T cells from blood, with Jurkat cell RNA spiked in. Subset in this sample: FACS-sorted CD8+CD4-CCR7+CD45RA+ naive T cells. This chain links TRBV7-9 with TRBJ2-2; D tentatively fits TRBD1 or TRBD2 (5 bases each). The receptor comes from a human donor in good health. Some libraries in this study had Jurkat cell RNA spiked in. This chain's CDR3 is CASSTPRDGDTGELFF. CDR3 nucleotide sequence: TGTGCCAGCAGCACCCCCAGGGACGGGGACACCGGGGAGCTGTTTTTT.